This T cell receptor beta chain is drawn from a study of blood T cell repertoires in COVID-19. Study as a whole: From T cells, B-cell-depleted T cells, or PBMCs came the material, which was cDNA or gDNA.

This CDR3 spans 16 amino acids. V was clipped by 4 bases and J by 1 base, with 17 bases between them. CDR1 and CDR2 (germline): GTSNPN, SVGIG (reference sequence). TCRdb's copy holds only in-frame clones and misses some; the assay was immunoSEQ multiplex PCR. The sample carries about 370,000 clones, around 90% recorded once. The receptor's source is a woman in her twenties or thirties with COVID-19, enrolled during active disease. Sequenced sample: peripheral blood. The chain is built from TRBV30 and TRBJ1-3; D may be TRBD1 (6 bases). In DNA, the CDR3 is TGTGCCTGGACAGGGACAATCGGAGTTTCTGGAAACACCATATATTTT. This codes for CAWTGTIGVSGNTIYF.